This T cell receptor beta chain is from a study of OX40 agonist ivuxolimab in advanced cancers. Overall study: The study enrolled dose-escalation patients with hepatocellular carcinoma, melanoma, renal cell or head and neck cancer.

Clones were read by immunoSEQ multiplex PCR, and TCRdb kept only the in-frame ones, dropping some. Among about 64,000 clones listed, more than 75% were seen once. Points from the study as a whole: On average, a greater number of expanded clones characterised CD8+ T cells relative to CD4+.

This clone was seen more than once but under ten times. Its antigen is unidentified. Here the sequenced sample was CD4+ or CD8+ T cells sorted from blood, taken in a trial of the OX40 agonist ivuxolimab. The clonotype was recovered from an adult with an advanced solid tumor such as melanoma, head and neck, liver or kidney cancer.

The CDR3 is CASTPTSGRAWGNEQFF. The CDR3 region has the DNA TGTGCCAGCACTCCGACTAGCGGGAGGGCTTGGGGCAATGAGCAGTTCTTC. The J gene is TRBJ2-1, the V gene TRBV25-1, with TRBD2 matching 14 bases. This CDR3 region has 17 residues. The germline V gene encodes CDR1 MGHDK and CDR2 SYGVNS. V lost 7 bases to trimming and J lost 6 bases; unmatched junction nucleotides: 11.